One and the same sample provided the 28 T cell receptor beta chains below, sequenced in a study of blood T cells in healthy people across ages. Next came a second PCR, run for about 7 to 12 cycles, which used a sample-barcoded 5' primer along with a J-beta primer mix. TCRdb reprocessed the 5' RACE reads with MiXCR, giving one entry per CDR3 protein. The data hold nearly 800,000 distinct CDR3 sequences, with 20% to 30% observed a single time. These records were also assigned to another study, of T cells of mothers and their children.

Input material: blood. These receptors were taken from a boy aged 10-17 years in good health.

The V and J genes are TRBV29-1 and TRBJ2-7, with D tentatively TRBD1 (6 bases). Trimming took off 2 bases at V and 2 bases at J, with 13 bases between the two ends. In germline, CDR1 is SQVTM, CDR2 ANQGSEA. The CDR3 consists of 14 residues. The CDR3: CSVESQGPTYEQYF. CDR3 coding DNA: TGCAGCGTTGAATCCCAGGGGCCCACCTACGAGCAGTACTTC.

This clonotype was seen ten or more times. This chain links TRBV9 with TRBJ2-5; D gene uncertain. The better agreement between TRBJ2-7 and the DNA end casts doubt on the J call. The CDR3 runs 14 residues. Per germline, CDR1 SGDLS and CDR2 YYNGEE. The CDR3 bases are TGTGCCAGCAGCGTAGACGGACGGACCTACGAGCAGTACTTC. Translation: CASSVDGRTYEQYF.

CDR3 region: CASSARARYEKLFF. CDR3 coding DNA: TGTGCCAGCAGCGCTCGAGCTCGGTATGAAAAACTGTTTTTT. J is TRBJ1-4 and V is TRBV7-8, with D hard to call. V lost 5 bases and J 6 bases, leaving 13 bases between the germline ends. This CDR3 region has 14 residues. Germline CDR1 is SGHVS and CDR2 is FQNEAQ.

The chain is built from TRBV29-1 and TRBJ2-5; TRBD1 matches at 7 bases. With the DNA end fitting TRBJ2-7 better, the J assignment may be wrong. This CDR3 contains 12 residues. CDR1 SQVTM and CDR2 ANQGSEA come from the germline V gene. CDR3 residues: CSAVTGILEQYF. DNA for the CDR3: TGCAGCGCCGTGACAGGGATACTCGAGCAGTACTTC.

This rearrangement joins TRBV6-5 to TRBJ1-5; maybe TRBD1 (5 bases). Germline V gene data show CDR1 as MNHEY and CDR2 as SVGAGI. The CDR3 runs to 15 residues. The V end was cut by 0 bases, the J end by 5 bases, with 11 bases between. This chain's CDR3 is CASSYSDSGDQPQHF. CDR3 nucleotides: TGTGCCAGCAGTTACTCGGATTCGGGGGATCAGCCCCAGCATTTT.

The chain combines TRBV4-3 with TRBJ2-3; D may be TRBD1 or TRBD2 (6 bases each). Trimming removed 0 bases from V and 2 bases from J, with 12 bases in between. Per germline, CDR1 LGHNA and CDR2 YSLEER. The CDR3 has 16 amino acids. This CDR3 is CASSQDRGTYTDTQYF. CDR3 bases: TGCGCCAGCAGCCAAGATCGGGGGACATACACAGATACGCAGTATTTT.

This clonotype was counted between two and nine times. The V gene is TRBV28, the J gene TRBJ1-4, with D unclear. This CDR3 comprises 11 residues. Looked up from germline, CDR1 is MDHEN and CDR2 is SYDVKM. Trimming cost V 6 bases and J 8 bases, with 7 bases left between them. The CDR3: CASRSREKLFF. The CDR3 nucleotides are TGTGCCAGCAGATCCCGGGAAAAACTGTTTTTT. Full variable domain (outside the CDR3, taken from reference TRBV28 and TRBJ1-4): DVKVTQSSRYLVKRTGEKVFLECVQDMDHENMFWYRQDPGLGLRLIYFSYDVKMKEKGDIPEGYSVSREKKERFSLILESASTNQTSMYLCASRSREKLFFGSGTQLSVL.

This chain connects TRBV20-1 to TRBJ1-1; the D is unclear. This CDR3 contains 12 residues. Trimming cost V 6 bases and J 8 bases, with 16 bases left between them. From germline, CDR1 is DFQATT and CDR2 SNEGSKA (reference sequence). This CDR3 reads CSAPPASSEAFF. In nucleotides, the CDR3 is TGCAGTGCCCCCCCAGCGAGCTCCGAAGCTTTCTTT.

V gene TRBV3-1 combines with J gene TRBJ2-1, with TRBD2 identical over 8 bases. The CDR3 sequence is 17 residues long. J lost 3 bases, V lost 0 bases, and 7 bases had no gene match. CDR1 and CDR2 (germline): LGHDT, YNNKEL (reference sequence). For the CDR3, the DNA is TGTGCCAGCAGCCAAGATCAGGCGACTAGCGTCTACAATGAGCAGTTCTTC. It yields the protein CASSQDQATSVYNEQFF.

This chain uses TRBV28 with TRBJ1-2, with D perhaps TRBD1 (5 bases). Between the trimmed V and J ends, which lost 5 bases and 4 bases, there was a span of 14 bases. The CDR3 consists of 14 residues. CDR1 MDHEN and CDR2 SYDVKM come from the germline V gene. DNA of the CDR3: TGTGCCAGCAGTGTATACAGAAGGGGCTATGGCTACACCTTC. Residues: CASSVYRRGYGYTF.

This clonotype was seen once. The chain couples TRBV7-9 to TRBJ1-4; D is perhaps TRBD1 (6 bases). This CDR3 is 16 amino acids long. The germline V and J ends were trimmed by 1 base and 7 bases, with 16 bases remaining between them. In germline, CDR1 is SEHNR, CDR2 FQNEAQ (reference sequence). The CDR3 loop reads CASSLGLRGSSEKLFF. CDR3 in DNA: TGTGCCAGCAGCTTAGGCCTCAGGGGATCTAGTGAAAAACTGTTTTTT.

This clonotype was counted many times. The chain links TRBV28 to TRBJ1-2; TRBD1 is a possible D gene (5 bases). The V end lost 1 base, the J end lost 5 bases, and 11 bases lay between the germline ends. The germline V gene encodes CDR1 MDHEN and CDR2 SYDVKM. CDR3 length: 14 amino acids. The CDR3 protein is CASSLFAGGYGYTF. DNA of the CDR3: TGTGCCAGCAGTTTATTTGCGGGGGGGTATGGCTACACCTTC.

This clonotype has a handful of counts. V is TRBV20-1 and J is TRBJ2-3; D perhaps matches TRBD1 (5 bases). The V gene's germline CDR1 is DFQATT and CDR2 SNEGSKA (reference sequence). V was clipped by 3 bases and J by 6 bases, with 16 bases between them. This CDR3 comprises 14 residues. Here the CDR3 DNA reads TGCAGTGCTAGGGATTTCAGGGTTGCCGATACGCAGTATTTT. It specifies CSARDFRVADTQYF.

CDR3 amino acids: CSASPLGKPYF. CDR3 coding DNA: TGCAGTGCTAGTCCCTTGGGAAAACCGTACTTC. The chain links TRBV20-1 to TRBJ2-5, with no clear D. Germline-derived CDR1 and CDR2 are DFQATT and SNEGSKA (reference sequence). The length of the CDR3 is 11 residues. Trimming left V 3 bases short and J 13 bases short, with 15 bases between.

There are a few counts of this clonotype. The chain has TRBV7-2 and TRBJ2-5, with a weak D call TRBD1 (6 bases). This CDR3 spans 15 amino acids. Per the germline V gene, CDR1 is SGHTA and CDR2 is FQGNSA. Trimming took 1 base from V and 2 from J, leaving 11 bases between them. In nucleotides, the CDR3 is TGTGCCAGCAGCTTAGATGGGACACTTCAAGAGACCCAGTACTTC. Translated: CASSLDGTLQETQYF.

This clonotype was seen only a few times. The V and J genes are TRBV9 and TRBJ1-4; D gene uncertain. CDR3 length: 15 residues. Germline lookup yields CDR1 SGDLS and CDR2 YYNGEE. Trimming stripped 6 bases from V and 5 bases from J, with 17 bases between. The DNA for the CDR3 is TGTGCCAGCAACCCGGGCCTCGAGAGGAATGAAAAACTGTTTTTT. This sequence encodes CASNPGLERNEKLFF.

The chain has TRBV7-9 and TRBJ1-4; no reliable D call. CDR1 and CDR2 from the germline V gene are SEHNR and FQNEAQ (reference sequence). V lost 5 bases and J 7 bases, leaving 14 bases between the germline ends. There are 14 residues in the CDR3. The CDR3 is CASSPAPDGEKLFF. CDR3 coding DNA: TGTGCCAGCAGCCCAGCCCCAGACGGTGAAAAACTGTTTTTT.

The V call is TRBV2, the J call TRBJ1-5; 8 bases agree with TRBD1. This CDR3 is built from 15 residues. Germline lookup yields CDR1 SNHLY and CDR2 FYNNEI. The junction had 6 bases not matched to a gene; V was cut back by 4 bases and J by 4 bases. The CDR3 region is CASSGDRIVNQPQHF. The CDR3 DNA sequence: TGTGCCAGCAGTGGGGACAGGATAGTGAATCAGCCCCAGCATTTT.

This clonotype has a handful of counts. The chain is built from TRBV28 and TRBJ2-6; 8 bases align to TRBD1. Germline V gives CDR1 MDHEN, CDR2 SYDVKM. The length of the CDR3 is 19 residues. V dropped 6 bases and J dropped 0; count of bases not matched to a gene: 13. Written as DNA, the CDR3 is TGTGCCAGCAGACAACTTGTCGGACAGGGCCTCTCTGGGGCCAACGTCCTGACTTTC. Translating it yields CASRQLVGQGLSGANVLTF.

There are a few counts of this clonotype. The rearrangement uses TRBV20-1 and TRBJ1-1; 7 bases fit TRBD1. CDR1 and CDR2 (germline): DFQATT, SNEGSKA (reference sequence). Trimming took 6 bases from V and 3 from J; bases not matched to a gene: 16. CDR3 size: 16 residues. The CDR3 spells CSAPRRGRGYDTEAFF. The CDR3 region has the DNA TGCAGTGCCCCCCGCAGGGGGAGAGGTTACGACACTGAAGCTTTCTTT.

This chain connects TRBV5-1 to TRBJ2-7; the match to TRBD1 covers 7 bases. Looked up from germline, CDR1 is SGHRS and CDR2 is YFSETQ. The CDR3 runs 14 residues. V was clipped by 3 bases and J by 2 bases; unmatched bases: 5. In nucleotides, the CDR3 is TGCGCCAGCAGCTGGCCGGGACAGACCTACGAGCAGTACTTC. This sequence encodes CASSWPGQTYEQYF.

The gene calls are TRBV27 and TRBJ2-4, with TRBD1 as a possible D gene (6 bases). The CDR3 is 15 residues long. The V gene's germline CDR1 is MNHEY and CDR2 SMNVEV (reference sequence). With 3 bases removed from V and 2 bases from J, the gap between germline ends came to 11 bases. The CDR3 DNA reads TGTGCCAGCAGTTTTACAGGGTCTACCAAAAACATTCAGTACTTC. It codes for CASSFTGSTKNIQYF.

The chain uses TRBV11-2 and TRBJ2-5; no clear D gene. V gave up 1 base and J gave up 4 bases, with 10 bases separating them. The CDR3 sequence is 14 residues long. Germline CDR1 SGHAT, CDR2 FQNNGV. As DNA, the CDR3 is TGTGCCAGCAGCTTAGTGACCTCAGTAGAGACCCAGTACTTC. Translating gives CASSLVTSVETQYF.

The chain links TRBV29-1 to TRBJ2-7, with D possibly being TRBD1 or TRBD2 (5 bases each). CDR1 and CDR2 from the germline V gene are SQVTM and ANQGSEA. The V gene lost 4 bases and the J gene lost 0 bases, with 13 bases spanning the gap. This CDR3 is built from 14 residues. In DNA, the CDR3 is TGCAGCGTTGCCAACAGGAGGAGCTCCTACGAGCAGTACTTC. It is translated as CSVANRRSSYEQYF.

This clonotype was seen a handful of times. This chain joins TRBV14 and TRBJ2-3, with TRBD2 matching over 10 bases. Trimming at V came to 5 bases and at J to 3 bases, leaving 8 bases not matched to a gene. The germline CDR1 and CDR2 sequences are SGHDN and FVKESK. The CDR3 totals 16 residues. CDR3 amino acids: CASSYRTSGSTDTQYF. CDR3 coding DNA: TGTGCCAGCAGCTATCGGACTAGCGGAAGTACAGATACGCAGTATTTT.

This clonotype was seen only a few times. J is TRBJ2-7 and V is TRBV20-1, with D perhaps TRBD1 or TRBD2 (5 bases each). There are 16 residues in the CDR3. Germline V gene sequence: CDR1 DFQATT, CDR2 SNEGSKA (reference sequence). Trimming took 0 bases from V and 6 from J, leaving 21 bases between them. DNA of the CDR3: TGCAGTGCTAGAGACCTGAGGGGACCGCACGTCCTCGAGCAGTACTTC. Translation gives CSARDLRGPHVLEQYF.

This clonotype was seen only a few times. The CDR3 sequence: CASSYGQGRTSEQYF. CDR3 DNA: TGTGCCAGCAGTTACGGGCAGGGACGAACAAGCGAGCAGTACTTC. V is TRBV6-2 or TRBV6-3 and J is TRBJ2-5; the D call may be TRBD1 or TRBD2 (5 bases each). The J call may not be correct, given that the DNA end is closer to TRBJ2-7. The germline CDR1 and CDR2 sequences are MNHEY and SVGEGT. CDR3 length: 15 residues.

The V and J genes are TRBV29-1 and TRBJ2-1; D unresolved. This CDR3 has 14 amino acids. V was clipped by 4 bases and J by 1 base, with 11 bases between them. The germline CDR1 and CDR2 sequences are SQVTM and ANQGSEA. In DNA form, the CDR3 reads TGCAGCGTTGTCGTCCCAAAGTCCTACAATGAGCAGTTCTTC. This encodes CSVVVPKSYNEQFF.